This TCR beta chain was retrieved from a study of shared clonotypes between healthy human individuals. Measured with immunoSEQ multiplex PCR; TCRdb has only the in-frame clones, and not every one. Among 100,000 to 120,000 clones listed, approximately 70% were seen once. V lost 3 bases and J 7 bases, leaving 11 bases between the germline ends. Germline V CDR1 and CDR2: SGHNT, YYREEE (reference sequence). This CDR3 has 12 amino acids. This TCR came from a woman under 40 in good health. What was sequenced was memory CD8+ T cells sorted from blood. Stated subset: CD45RO+ cells pooled with CCR7-negative TemRA cells. The J gene is TRBJ2-7, the V gene TRBV5-4, with D maybe TRBD2 (6 bases). The CDR3 protein is CASSWGVEEQYF. The CDR3 DNA reads as TGTGCCAGCAGCTGGGGGGTCGAGGAGCAGTACTTC.